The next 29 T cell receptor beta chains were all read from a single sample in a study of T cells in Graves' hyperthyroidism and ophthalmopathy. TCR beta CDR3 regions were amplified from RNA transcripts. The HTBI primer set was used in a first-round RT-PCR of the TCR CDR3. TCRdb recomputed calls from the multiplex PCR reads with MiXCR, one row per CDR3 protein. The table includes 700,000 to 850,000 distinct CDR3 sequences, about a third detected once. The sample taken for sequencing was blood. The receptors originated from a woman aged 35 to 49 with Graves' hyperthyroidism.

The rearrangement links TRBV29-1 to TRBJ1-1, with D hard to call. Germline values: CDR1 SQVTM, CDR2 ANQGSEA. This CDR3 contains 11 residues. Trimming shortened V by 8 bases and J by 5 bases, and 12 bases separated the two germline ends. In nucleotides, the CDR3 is TGCAGCCACTTAGGTGGAACTGAAGCTTTCTTT. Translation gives CSHLGGTEAFF.

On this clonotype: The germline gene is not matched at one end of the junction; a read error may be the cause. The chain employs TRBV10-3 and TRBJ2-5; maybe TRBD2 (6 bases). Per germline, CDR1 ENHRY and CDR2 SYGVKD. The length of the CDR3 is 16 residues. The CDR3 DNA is TGTGCCAGCAGTTCTAAGACGGGACTCGGTTCCGAGACCCAGTACTTC. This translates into CASSSKTGLGSETQYF.

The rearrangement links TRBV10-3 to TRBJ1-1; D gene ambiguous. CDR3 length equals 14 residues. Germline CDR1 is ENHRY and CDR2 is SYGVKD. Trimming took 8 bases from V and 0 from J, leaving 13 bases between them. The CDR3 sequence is CAIGGGSLNTEAFF. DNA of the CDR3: TGTGCCATCGGAGGAGGGTCCTTGAACACTGAAGCTTTCTTT.

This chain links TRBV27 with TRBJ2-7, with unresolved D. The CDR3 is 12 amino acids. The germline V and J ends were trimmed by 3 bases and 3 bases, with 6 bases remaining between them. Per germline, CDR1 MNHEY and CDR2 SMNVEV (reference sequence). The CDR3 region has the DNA TGTGCCAGCAGTTTTAAGGGCTACGAGCAGTACTTC. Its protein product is CASSFKGYEQYF.

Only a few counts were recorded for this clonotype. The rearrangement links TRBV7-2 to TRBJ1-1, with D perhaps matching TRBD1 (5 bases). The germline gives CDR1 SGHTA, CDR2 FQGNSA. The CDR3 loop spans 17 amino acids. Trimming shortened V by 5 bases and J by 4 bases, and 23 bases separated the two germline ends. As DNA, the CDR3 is TGTGCCAGCAGCCTGGCGTCCGTGCGGGACCGGGGCACTGAAGCTTTCTTT. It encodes CASSLASVRDRGTEAFF.

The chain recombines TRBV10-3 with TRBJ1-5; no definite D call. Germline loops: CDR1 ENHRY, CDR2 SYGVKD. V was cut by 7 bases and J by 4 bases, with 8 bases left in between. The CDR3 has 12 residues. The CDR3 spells CAIKATNQPQHF. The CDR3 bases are TGTGCCATCAAAGCAACTAATCAGCCCCAGCATTTT.

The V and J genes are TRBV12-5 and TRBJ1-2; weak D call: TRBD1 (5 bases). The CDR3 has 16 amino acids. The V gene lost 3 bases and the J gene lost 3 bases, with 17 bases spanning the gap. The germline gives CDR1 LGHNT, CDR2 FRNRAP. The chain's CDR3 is CASGLSGGDIHYGYTF. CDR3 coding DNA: TGTGCTAGTGGTTTATCGGGGGGAGACATACACTATGGCTACACCTTC.

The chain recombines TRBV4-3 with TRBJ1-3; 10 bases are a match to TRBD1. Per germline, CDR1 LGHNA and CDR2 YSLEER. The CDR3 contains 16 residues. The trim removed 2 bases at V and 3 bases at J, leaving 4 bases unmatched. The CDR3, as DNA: TGCGCCAGCAGCCAACGGGACAGGGGATTTGGAAACACCATATATTTT. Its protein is CASSQRDRGFGNTIYF.

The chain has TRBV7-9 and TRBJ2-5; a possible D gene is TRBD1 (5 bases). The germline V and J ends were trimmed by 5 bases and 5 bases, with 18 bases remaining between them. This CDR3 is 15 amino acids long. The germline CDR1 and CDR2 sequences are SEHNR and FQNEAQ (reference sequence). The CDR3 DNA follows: TGTGCCAGCAGCCCAGAGGCAGGGCGGAATGAGACCCAGTACTTC. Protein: CASSPEAGRNETQYF.

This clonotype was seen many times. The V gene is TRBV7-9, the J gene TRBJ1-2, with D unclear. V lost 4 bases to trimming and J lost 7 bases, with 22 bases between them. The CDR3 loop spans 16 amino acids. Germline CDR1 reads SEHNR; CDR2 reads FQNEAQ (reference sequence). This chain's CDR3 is CASSSRALQLGGGYTF. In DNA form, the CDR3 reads TGTGCCAGCAGCTCTCGCGCTCTACAACTTGGTGGTGGCTACACCTTC.

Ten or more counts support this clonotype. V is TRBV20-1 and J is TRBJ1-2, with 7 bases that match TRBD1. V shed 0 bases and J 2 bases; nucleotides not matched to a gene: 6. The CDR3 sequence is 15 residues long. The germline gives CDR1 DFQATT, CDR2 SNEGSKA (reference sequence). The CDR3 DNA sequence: TGCAGTGCTAGAGATGTCACAGGGGAAAACTATGGCTACACCTTC. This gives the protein CSARDVTGENYGYTF.

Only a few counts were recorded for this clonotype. CDR3 in amino acids: CASSSRRGPGELFF. The CDR3 DNA sequence: TGTGCCAGTAGTTCCCGACGAGGGCCCGGGGAGCTGTTTTTT. This sequence joins TRBV19 and TRBJ2-2; a possible D gene is TRBD2 (5 bases). Trimming took 5 bases from V and 6 from J, leaving 13 bases between them. The CDR3 has 14 residues. From germline, CDR1 is LNHDA and CDR2 SQIVND (reference sequence).

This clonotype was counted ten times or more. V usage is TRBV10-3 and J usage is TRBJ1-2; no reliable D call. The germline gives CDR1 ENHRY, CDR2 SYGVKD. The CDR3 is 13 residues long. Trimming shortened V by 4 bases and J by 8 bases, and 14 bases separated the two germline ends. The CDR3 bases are TGTGCCATCAGTGTGGAACGGGCGGGGGGCTACACCTTC. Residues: CAISVERAGGYTF.

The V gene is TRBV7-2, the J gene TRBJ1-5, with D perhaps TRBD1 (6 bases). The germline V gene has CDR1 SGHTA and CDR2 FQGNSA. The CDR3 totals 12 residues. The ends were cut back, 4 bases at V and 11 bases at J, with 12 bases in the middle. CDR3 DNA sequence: TGTGCCAGCAGCTCCGGGGGCAAGGCCCAGCATTTT. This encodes CASSSGGKAQHF.

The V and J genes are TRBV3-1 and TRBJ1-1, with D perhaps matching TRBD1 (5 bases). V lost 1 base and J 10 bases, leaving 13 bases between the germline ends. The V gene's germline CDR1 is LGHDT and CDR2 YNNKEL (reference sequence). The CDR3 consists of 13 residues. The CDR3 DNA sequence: TGTGCCAGCAGCCAAGCATCGGCGGGGGGAGCTTTCTTT. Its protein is CASSQASAGGAFF.

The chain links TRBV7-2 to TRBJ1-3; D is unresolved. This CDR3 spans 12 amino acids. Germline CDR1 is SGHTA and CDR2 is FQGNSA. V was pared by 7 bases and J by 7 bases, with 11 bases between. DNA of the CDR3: TGTGCCAGCAACCTAGGGAGTAACACCATATATTTT. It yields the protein CASNLGSNTIYF.

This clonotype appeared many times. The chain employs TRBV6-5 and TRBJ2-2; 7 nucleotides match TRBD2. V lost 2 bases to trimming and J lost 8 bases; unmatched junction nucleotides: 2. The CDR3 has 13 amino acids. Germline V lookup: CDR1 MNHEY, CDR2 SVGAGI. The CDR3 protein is CASSYASGGELFF. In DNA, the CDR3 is TGTGCCAGCAGTTACGCTAGCGGTGGGGAGCTGTTTTTT.

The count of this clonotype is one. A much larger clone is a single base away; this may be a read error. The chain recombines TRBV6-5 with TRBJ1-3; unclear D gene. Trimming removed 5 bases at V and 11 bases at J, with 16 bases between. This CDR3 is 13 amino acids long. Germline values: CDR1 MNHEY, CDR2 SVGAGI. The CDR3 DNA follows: TGTGCCAGCAGTCCGGACGGGCGGAACGCCATATATTTT. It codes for CASSPDGRNAIYF.

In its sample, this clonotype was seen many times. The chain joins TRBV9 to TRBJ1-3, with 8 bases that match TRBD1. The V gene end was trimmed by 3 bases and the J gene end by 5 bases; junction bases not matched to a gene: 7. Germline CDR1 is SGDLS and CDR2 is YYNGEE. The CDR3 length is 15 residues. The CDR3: CASSADRANRNTIYF. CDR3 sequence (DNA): TGTGCCAGCAGCGCGGACAGGGCAAATAGAAACACCATATATTTT.

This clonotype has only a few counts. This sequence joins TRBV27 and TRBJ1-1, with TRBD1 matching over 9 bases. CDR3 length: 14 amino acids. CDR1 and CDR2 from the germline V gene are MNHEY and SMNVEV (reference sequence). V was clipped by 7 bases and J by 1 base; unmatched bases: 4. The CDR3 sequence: CASTMDRGNTEAFF. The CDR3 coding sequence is TGTGCCAGCACCATGGACAGGGGGAACACTGAAGCTTTCTTT.

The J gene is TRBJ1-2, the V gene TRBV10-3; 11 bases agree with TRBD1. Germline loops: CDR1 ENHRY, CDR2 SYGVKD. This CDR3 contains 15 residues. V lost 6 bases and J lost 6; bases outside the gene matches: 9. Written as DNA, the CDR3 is TGTGCCATCAGGACCGGGACAGGGGGAAATGATGGCTACACCTTC. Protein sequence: CAIRTGTGGNDGYTF.

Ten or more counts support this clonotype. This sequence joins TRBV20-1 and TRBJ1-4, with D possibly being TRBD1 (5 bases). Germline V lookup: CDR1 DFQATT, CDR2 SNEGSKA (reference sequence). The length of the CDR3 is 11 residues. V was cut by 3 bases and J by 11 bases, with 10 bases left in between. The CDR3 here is CSARGREKLFF. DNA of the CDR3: TGCAGTGCTAGGGGGCGGGAGAAACTGTTTTTT.

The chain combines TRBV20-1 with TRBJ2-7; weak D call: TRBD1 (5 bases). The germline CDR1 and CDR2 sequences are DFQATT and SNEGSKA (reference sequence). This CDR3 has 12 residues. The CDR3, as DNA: TGCAGCCAGACAGTTACTACCTACGAGCAGTACTTC. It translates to CSQTVTTYEQYF.

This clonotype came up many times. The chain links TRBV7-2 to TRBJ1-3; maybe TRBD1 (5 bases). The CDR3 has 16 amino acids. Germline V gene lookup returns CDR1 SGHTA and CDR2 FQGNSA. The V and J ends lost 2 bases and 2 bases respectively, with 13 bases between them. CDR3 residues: CASSLTSQGAGNTIYF. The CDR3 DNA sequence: TGTGCCAGCAGCTTAACCTCCCAGGGAGCTGGAAACACCATATATTTT.

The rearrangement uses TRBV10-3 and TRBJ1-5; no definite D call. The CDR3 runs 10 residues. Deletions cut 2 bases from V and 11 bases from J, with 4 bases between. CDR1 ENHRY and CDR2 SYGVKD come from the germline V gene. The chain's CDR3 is CAISEGTQHF. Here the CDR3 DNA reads TGTGCCATCAGTGAGGGGACCCAGCATTTT.

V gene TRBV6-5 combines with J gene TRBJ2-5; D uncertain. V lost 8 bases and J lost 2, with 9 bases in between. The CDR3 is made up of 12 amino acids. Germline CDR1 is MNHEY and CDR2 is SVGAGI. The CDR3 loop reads CASSRAQETQYF. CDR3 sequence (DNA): TGTGCCAGCTCTCGGGCGCAAGAGACCCAGTACTTC.

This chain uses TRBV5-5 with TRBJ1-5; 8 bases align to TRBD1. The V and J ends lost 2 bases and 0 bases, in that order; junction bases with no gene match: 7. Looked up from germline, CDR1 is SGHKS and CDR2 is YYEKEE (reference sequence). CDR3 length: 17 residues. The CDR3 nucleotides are TGTGCCAGCAGCTTTTCGACAGGGGTGGGTAGCAATCAGCCCCAGCATTTT. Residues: CASSFSTGVGSNQPQHF. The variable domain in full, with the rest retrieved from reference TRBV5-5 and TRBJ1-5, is DAGVTQSPTHLIKTRGQQVTLRCSPISGHKSVSWYQQVLGQGPQFIFQYYEKEERGRGNFPDRFSARQFPNYSSELNVNALLLGDSALYLCASSFSTGVGSNQPQHFGDGTRLSIL.

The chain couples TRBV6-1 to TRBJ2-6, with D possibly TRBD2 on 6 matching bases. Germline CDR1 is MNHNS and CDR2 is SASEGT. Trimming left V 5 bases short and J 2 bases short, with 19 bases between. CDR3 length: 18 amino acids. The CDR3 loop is CASSKGLHLSPGANVLTF. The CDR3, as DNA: TGTGCCAGCAGTAAGGGACTGCACCTATCCCCTGGGGCCAACGTCCTGACTTTC.

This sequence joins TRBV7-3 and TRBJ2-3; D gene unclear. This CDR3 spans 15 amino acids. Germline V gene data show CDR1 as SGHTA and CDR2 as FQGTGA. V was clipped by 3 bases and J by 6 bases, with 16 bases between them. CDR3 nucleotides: TGTGCCAGCAGCTTCAACCCTCAAGCGTGGGATACGCAGTATTTT. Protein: CASSFNPQAWDTQYF.